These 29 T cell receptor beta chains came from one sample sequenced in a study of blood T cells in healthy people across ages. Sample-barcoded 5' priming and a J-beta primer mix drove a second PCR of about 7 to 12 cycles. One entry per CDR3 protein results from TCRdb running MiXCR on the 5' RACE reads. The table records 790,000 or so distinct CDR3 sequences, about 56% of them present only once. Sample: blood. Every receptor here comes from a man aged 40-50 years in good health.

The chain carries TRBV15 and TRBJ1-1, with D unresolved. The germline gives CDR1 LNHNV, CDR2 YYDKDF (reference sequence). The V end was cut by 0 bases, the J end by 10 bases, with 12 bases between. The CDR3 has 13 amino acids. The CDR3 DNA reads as TGTGCCACCAGCAGAGATCAGGTGGAGGGAGCTTTCTTT. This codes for CATSRDQVEGAFF.

CDR3 loop: CASSGPQGGDYGYTF. CDR3 nucleotides: TGTGCCAGCAGCGGCCCCCAGGGAGGCGACTATGGCTACACCTTC. The rearrangement uses TRBV5-6 and TRBJ1-2, with D possibly matching TRBD1 (5 bases). Trimming shortened V by 4 bases and J by 3 bases, and 16 bases separated the two germline ends. This CDR3 spans 15 amino acids. The germline CDR1 and CDR2 sequences are SGHDT and YYEEEE.

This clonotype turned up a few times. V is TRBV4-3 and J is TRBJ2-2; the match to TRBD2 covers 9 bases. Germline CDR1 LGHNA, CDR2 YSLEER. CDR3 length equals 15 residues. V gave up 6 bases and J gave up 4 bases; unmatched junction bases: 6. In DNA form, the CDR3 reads TGCGCCAGCAGTAGCGGGAGCCTACTCACCGGGGAGCTGTTTTTT. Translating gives CASSSGSLLTGELFF.

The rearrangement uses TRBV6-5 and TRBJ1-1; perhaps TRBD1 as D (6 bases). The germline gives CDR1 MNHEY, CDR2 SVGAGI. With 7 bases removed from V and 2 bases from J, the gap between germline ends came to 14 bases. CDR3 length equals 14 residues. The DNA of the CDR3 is TGTGCCAGCAACAGGGCGGGAGCCAACACTGAAGCTTTCTTT. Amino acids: CASNRAGANTEAFF.

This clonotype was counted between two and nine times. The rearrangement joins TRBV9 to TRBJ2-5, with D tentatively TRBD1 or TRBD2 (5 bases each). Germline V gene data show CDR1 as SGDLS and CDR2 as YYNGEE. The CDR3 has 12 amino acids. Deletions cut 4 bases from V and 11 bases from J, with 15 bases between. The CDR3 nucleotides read TGTGCCAGCAGCCTTATGGGGGATGAGCAGTACTTC. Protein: CASSLMGDEQYF.

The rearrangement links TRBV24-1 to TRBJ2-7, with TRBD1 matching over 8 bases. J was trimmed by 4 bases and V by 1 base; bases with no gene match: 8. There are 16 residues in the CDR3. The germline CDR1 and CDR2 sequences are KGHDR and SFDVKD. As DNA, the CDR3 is TGTGCCACCAGTGATTTTCGCGGACAGGGTATTTACGAGCAGTACTTC. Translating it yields CATSDFRGQGIYEQYF.

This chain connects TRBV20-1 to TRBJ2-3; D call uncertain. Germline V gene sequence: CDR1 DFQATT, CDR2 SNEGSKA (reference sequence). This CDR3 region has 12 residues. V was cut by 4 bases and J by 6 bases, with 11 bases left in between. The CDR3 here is CSATPIDDTQYF. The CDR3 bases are TGCAGTGCTACCCCGATTGACGATACGCAGTATTTT.

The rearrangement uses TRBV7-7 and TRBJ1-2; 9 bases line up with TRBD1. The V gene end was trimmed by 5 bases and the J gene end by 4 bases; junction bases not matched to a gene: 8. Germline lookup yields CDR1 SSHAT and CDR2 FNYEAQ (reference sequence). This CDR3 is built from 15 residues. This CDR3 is CASSPGTGRVYGYTF. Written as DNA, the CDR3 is TGTGCCAGCAGCCCCGGGACAGGGCGAGTCTATGGCTACACCTTC.

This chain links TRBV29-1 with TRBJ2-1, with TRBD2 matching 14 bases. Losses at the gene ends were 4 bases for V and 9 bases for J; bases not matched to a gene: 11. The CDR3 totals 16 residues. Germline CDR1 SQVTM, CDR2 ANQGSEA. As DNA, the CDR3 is TGCAGCGTTGCGGGACTAGCGGGAGTTTTATCTCGTGAGCAGTTCTTC. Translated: CSVAGLAGVLSREQFF.

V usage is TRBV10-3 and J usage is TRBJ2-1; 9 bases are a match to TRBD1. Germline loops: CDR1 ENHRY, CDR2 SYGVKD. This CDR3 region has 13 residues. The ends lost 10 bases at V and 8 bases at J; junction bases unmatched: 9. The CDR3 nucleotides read TGTGCCACCGAGGGGACAGGGCTCGATGAGCAGTTCTTC. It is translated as CATEGTGLDEQFF.

The CDR3 spells CASSVGGGRAIEQFF. In DNA, the CDR3 is TGTGCCAGCAGCGTCGGTGGCGGGAGGGCAATTGAGCAGTTCTTC. This rearrangement joins TRBV9 to TRBJ2-1, with 9 bases that match TRBD2. The J segment lost 9 bases and the V segment lost 2 bases, leaving 9 bases of the junction unmatched. CDR1 is SGDLS, CDR2 YYNGEE, per germline. This CDR3 region has 15 residues.

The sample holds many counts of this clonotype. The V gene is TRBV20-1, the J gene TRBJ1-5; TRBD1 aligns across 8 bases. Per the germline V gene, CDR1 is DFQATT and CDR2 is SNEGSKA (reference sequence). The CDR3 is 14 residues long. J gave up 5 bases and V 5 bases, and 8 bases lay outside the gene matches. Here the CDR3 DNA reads TGCAGTGCTGGACAGGGTCTAGGGTATCAGCCCCAGCATTTT. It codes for CSAGQGLGYQPQHF.

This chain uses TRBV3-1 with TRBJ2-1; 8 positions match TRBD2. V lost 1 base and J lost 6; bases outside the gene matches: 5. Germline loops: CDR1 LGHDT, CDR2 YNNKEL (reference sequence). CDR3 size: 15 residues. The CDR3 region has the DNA TGTGCCAGCAGCCAAGTCCCGGGGGGGGGCAATGAGCAGTTCTTC. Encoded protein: CASSQVPGGGNEQFF.

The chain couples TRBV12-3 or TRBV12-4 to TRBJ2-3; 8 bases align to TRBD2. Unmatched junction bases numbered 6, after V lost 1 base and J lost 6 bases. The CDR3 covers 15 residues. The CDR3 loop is CASSLGGGPPDTQYF. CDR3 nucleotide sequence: TGTGCCAGCAGTTTAGGCGGGGGGCCCCCGGATACGCAGTATTTT.

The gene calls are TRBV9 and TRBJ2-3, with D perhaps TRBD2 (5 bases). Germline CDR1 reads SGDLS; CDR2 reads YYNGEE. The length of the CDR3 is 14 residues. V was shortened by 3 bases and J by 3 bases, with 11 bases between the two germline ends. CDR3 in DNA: TGTGCCAGCAGCGATGGACTGGGAACAGATACGCAGTATTTT. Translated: CASSDGLGTDTQYF.

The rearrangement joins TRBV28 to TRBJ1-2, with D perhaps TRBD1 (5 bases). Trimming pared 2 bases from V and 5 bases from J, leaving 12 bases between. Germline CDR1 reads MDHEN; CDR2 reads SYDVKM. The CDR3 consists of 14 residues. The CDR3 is CASSLGLGGYGYTF. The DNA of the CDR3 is TGTGCCAGCAGTTTAGGCTTGGGGGGGTATGGCTACACCTTC.

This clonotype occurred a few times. The CDR3 protein is CASSPQAPRSGNTIYF. The CDR3 region has the DNA TGTGCCAGCAGCCCGCAAGCACCGCGCTCTGGAAACACCATATATTTT. This chain connects TRBV7-9 to TRBJ1-3; D uncertain. With 5 bases removed from V and 0 bases from J, the gap between germline ends came to 14 bases. From germline, CDR1 is SEHNR and CDR2 FQNEAQ (reference sequence). CDR3 length: 16 amino acids.

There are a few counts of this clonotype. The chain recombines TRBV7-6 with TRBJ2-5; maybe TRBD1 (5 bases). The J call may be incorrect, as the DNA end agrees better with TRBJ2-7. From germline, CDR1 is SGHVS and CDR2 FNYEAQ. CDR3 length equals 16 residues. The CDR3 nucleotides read TGTGCCAGCAGCTTAATCCCCGCCCAGGGATCATACGAGCAGTACTTC. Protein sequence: CASSLIPAQGSYEQYF.

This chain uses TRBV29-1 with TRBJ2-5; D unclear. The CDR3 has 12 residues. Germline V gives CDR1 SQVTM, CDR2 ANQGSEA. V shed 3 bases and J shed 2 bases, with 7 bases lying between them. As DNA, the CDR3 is TGCAGCGTTGATTGGAATCAAGAGACCCAGTACTTC. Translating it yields CSVDWNQETQYF.

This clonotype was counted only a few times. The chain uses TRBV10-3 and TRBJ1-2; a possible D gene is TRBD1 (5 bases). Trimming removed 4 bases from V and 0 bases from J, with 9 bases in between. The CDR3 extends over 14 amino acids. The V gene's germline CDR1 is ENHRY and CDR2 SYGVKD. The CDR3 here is CAISGRTSNYGYTF. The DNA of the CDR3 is TGTGCCATCAGTGGTAGGACATCTAACTATGGCTACACCTTC.

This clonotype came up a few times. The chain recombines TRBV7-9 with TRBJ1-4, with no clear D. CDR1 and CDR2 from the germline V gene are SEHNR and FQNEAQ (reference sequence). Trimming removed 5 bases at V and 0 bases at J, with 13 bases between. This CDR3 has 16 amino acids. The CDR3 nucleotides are TGTGCCAGCAGCGACGGACGGACTGCAACTAATGAAAAACTGTTTTTT. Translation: CASSDGRTATNEKLFF.

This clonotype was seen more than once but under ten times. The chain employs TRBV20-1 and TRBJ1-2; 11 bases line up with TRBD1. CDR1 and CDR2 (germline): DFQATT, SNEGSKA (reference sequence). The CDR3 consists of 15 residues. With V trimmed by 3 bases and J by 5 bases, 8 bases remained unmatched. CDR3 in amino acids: CSASKFGTGGYGYTF. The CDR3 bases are TGCAGTGCTAGCAAGTTCGGGACAGGGGGATATGGCTACACCTTC.

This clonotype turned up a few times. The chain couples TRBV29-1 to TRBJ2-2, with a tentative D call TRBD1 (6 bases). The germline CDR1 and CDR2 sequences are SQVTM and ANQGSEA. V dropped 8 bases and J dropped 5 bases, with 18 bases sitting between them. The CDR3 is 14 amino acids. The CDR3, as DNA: TGCAGCTTTATCGGGACAAGAGGGACCGGGGAGCTGTTTTTT. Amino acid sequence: CSFIGTRGTGELFF.

CDR3 bases: TGTGCCAGCAGACAGTCGGCCCTGGAGACCCAGTACTTC. Amino acids: CASRQSALETQYF. V gene TRBV6-5 combines with J gene TRBJ2-5; D gene uncertain. CDR3 size: 13 residues. Trimming cost V 6 bases and J 5 bases, with 13 bases left between them. Germline values: CDR1 MNHEY, CDR2 SVGAGI.

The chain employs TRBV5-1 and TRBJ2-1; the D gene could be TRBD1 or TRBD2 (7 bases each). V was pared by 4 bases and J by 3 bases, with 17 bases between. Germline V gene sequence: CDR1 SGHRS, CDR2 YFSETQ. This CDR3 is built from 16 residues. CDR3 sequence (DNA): TGCGCCAGCAGCCTGGGAGGGGGCGCCCTCTACAATGAGCAGTTCTTC. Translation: CASSLGGGALYNEQFF.

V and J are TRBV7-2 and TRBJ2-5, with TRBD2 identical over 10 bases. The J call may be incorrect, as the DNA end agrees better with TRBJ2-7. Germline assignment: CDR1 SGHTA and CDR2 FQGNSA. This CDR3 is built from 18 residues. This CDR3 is CASSLAAYSGRFPYEQYF. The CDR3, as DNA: TGTGCCAGCAGCTTAGCCGCCTATAGCGGGAGGTTTCCCTACGAGCAGTACTTC.

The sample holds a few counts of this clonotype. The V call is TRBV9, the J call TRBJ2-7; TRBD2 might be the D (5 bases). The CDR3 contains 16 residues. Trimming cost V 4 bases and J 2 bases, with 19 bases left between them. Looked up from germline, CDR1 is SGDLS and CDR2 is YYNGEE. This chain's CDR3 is CASSPRAFGSAYEQYF. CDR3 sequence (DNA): TGTGCCAGCAGCCCCCGCGCATTTGGGAGCGCCTACGAGCAGTACTTC.

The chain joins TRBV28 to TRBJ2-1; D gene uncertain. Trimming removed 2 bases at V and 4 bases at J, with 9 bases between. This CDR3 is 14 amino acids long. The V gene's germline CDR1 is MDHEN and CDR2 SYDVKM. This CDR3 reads CASSLPPPYNEQFF. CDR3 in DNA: TGTGCCAGCAGTTTACCACCGCCTTACAATGAGCAGTTCTTC.

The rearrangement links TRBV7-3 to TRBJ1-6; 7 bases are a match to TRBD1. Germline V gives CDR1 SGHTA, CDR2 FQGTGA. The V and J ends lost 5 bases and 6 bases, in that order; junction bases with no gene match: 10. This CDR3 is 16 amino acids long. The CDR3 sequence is CASSETRGSGNSPLHF. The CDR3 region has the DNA TGTGCCAGCAGCGAAACCAGGGGGTCCGGTAATTCACCCCTCCACTTT.